One T cell receptor beta chain is described in this entry. The sample is drawn from a study of cytomegalovirus exposure and HLA in healthy donors. The protocol was immunoSEQ multiplex PCR, while the TCRdb copy is restricted to in-frame clones and leaves out a portion. The sample holds fewer than 300,000 clones; roughly 90% are singletons and the top ten take around 0.9%. The CDR3 spans 15 residues. V gave up 2 bases and J gave up 4 bases, with 14 bases separating them. Germline V gene data show CDR1 as LGHNA and CDR2 as YSLEER. The chain links TRBV4-3 to TRBJ2-5, with D tentatively TRBD2 (6 bases). The specimen was PBMCs. The clonotype originates from a woman younger than 30 in good health and CMV-seronegative. In nucleotides, the CDR3 is TGCGCCAGCAGCCAAATGCCGGAAGCGGGAGAGACCCAGTACTTC. Translated: CASSQMPEAGETQYF.